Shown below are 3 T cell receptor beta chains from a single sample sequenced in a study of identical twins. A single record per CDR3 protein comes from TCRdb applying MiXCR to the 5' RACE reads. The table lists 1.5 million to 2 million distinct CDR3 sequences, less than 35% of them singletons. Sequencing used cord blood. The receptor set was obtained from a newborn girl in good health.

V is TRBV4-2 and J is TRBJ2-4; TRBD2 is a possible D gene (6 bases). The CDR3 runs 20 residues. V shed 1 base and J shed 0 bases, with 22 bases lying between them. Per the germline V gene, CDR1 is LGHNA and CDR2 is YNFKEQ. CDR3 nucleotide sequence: TGTGCCAGCAGCCAAGTTAATTTCGCGGACTACATCTTAGCCAAAAACATTCAGTACTTC. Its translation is CASSQVNFADYILAKNIQYF.

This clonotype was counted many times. The CDR3 DNA reads TGTGCCAGCACCTTCGGGACATCCAGAACCTACGAGCAGTACTTC. This sequence encodes CASTFGTSRTYEQYF. The chain employs TRBV12-3 or TRBV12-4 and TRBJ2-7; maybe TRBD1 (6 bases). Trimming removed 7 bases from V and 2 bases from J, with 18 bases in between. The CDR3 loop spans 15 amino acids.

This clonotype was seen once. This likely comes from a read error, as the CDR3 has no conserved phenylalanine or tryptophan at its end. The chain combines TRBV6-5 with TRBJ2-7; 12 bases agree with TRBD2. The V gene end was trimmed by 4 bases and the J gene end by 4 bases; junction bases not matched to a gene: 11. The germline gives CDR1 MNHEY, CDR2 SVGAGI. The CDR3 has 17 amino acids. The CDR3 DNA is TGTGCCAGCAGTTCTCGACTAGCGGGAGCTGTTGTTTACGAGCAGTACTTG. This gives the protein CASSSRLAGAVVYEQYL.